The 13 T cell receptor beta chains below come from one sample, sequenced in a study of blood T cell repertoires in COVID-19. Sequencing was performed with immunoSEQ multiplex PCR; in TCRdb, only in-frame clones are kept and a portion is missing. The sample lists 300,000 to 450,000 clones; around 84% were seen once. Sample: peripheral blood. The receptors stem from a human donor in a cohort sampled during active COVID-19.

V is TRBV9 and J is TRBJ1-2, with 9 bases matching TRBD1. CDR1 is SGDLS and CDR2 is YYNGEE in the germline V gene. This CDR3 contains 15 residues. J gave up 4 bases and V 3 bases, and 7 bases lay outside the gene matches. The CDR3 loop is CASSGLGTGTYGYTF. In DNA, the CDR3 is TGTGCCAGCAGCGGTCTGGGGACAGGGACCTATGGCTACACCTTC.

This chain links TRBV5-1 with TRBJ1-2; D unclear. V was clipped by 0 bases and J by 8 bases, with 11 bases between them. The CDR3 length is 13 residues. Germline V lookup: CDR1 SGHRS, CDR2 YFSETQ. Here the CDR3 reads CASSLAGSEGYTF. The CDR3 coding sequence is TGCGCCAGCAGCTTGGCCGGGTCTGAGGGCTACACCTTC.

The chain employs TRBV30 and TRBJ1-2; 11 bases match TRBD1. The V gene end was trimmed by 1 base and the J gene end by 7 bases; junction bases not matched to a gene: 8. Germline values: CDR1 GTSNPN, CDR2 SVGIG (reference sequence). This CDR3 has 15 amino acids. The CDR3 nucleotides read TGTGCCTGGAGTGGAAATGGACAGGGGGCGCGTGGCTACACCTTC. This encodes CAWSGNGQGARGYTF.

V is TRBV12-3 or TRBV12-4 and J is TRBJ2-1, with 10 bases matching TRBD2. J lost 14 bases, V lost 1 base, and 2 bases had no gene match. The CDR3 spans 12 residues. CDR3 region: CASSLEREGEFF. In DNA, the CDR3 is TGTGCCAGCAGTTTAGAGCGGGAGGGGGAGTTCTTC.

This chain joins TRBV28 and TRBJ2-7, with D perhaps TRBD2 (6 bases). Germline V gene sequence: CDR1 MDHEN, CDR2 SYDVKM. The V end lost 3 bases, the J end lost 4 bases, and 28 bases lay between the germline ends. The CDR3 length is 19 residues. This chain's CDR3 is CASSFPIYLSGPLTYEQYF. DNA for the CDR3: TGTGCCAGCAGTTTTCCCATATATCTGAGCGGGCCTTTGACTTACGAGCAGTACTTC.

Written as DNA, the CDR3 is TGTGCCAGCAGCTTAACTAGCGAGACAACAGATACGCAGTATTTT. It codes for CASSLTSETTDTQYF. The chain links TRBV7-3 to TRBJ2-3; weak D call: TRBD2 (5 bases). The germline CDR1 and CDR2 sequences are SGHTA and FQGTGA. This CDR3 contains 15 residues. The ends were cut back, 0 bases at V and 3 bases at J, with 10 bases in the middle.

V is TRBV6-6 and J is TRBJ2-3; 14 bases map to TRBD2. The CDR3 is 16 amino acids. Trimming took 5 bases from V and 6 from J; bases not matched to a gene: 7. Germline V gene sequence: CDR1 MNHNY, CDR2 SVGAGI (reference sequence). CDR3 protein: CASSGLGLAGADTQYF. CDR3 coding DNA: TGTGCCAGCAGTGGGTTGGGACTAGCGGGAGCCGATACGCAGTATTTT.

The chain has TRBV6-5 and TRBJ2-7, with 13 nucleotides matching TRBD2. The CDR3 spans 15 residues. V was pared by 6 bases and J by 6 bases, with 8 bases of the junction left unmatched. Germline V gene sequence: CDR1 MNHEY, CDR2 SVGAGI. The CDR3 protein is CASRLAGGPGSEQYF. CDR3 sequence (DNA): TGTGCCAGCAGACTAGCGGGAGGGCCGGGTAGCGAGCAGTACTTC.

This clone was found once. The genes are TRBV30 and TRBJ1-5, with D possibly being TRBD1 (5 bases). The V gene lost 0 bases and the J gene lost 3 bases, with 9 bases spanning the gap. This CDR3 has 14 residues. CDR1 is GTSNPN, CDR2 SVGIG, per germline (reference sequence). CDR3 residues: CAWSVLTDNQPQHF. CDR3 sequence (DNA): TGTGCCTGGAGTGTTCTGACAGACAATCAGCCCCAGCATTTT.

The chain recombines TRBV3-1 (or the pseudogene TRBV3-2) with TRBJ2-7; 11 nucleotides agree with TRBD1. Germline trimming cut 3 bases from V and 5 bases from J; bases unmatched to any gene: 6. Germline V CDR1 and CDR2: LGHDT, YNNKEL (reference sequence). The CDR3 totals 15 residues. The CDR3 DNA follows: TGTGCCAGCAGCCACGGAGGACAGGGGGCTGACGAGCAGTACTTC. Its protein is CASSHGGQGADEQYF.

This CDR3 is CASSVWAGVTDTQYF. CDR3 nucleotides: TGTGCCAGCAGCGTATGGGCGGGGGTCACAGATACGCAGTATTTT. The V gene is TRBV9, the J gene TRBJ2-3; TRBD2 agrees at 7 bases. Germline CDR1 SGDLS, CDR2 YYNGEE. V lost 1 base, J lost 2 bases, and 4 bases stayed unmatched. The CDR3 length is 15 residues.

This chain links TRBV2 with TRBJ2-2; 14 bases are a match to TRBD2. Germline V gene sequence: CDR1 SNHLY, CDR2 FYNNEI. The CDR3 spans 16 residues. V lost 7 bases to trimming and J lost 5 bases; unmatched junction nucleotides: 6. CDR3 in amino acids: CASNPGLAGGTGELFF. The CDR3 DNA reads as TGTGCCAGCAATCCAGGACTAGCGGGGGGTACCGGGGAGCTGTTTTTT.

The CDR3 here is CASSNLSGEKLFF. For the CDR3, the DNA is TGTGCCAGTAGTAACTTAAGCGGTGAAAAACTGTTTTTT. The V gene is TRBV19, the J gene TRBJ1-4; D not certain. The germline V gene encodes CDR1 LNHDA and CDR2 SQIVND (reference sequence). This CDR3 is built from 13 residues. V lost 4 bases and J lost 7, with 10 bases in between.